This T cell receptor beta chain was observed in a study of control samples from healthy donors and cancer patients (dated by TCRdb to about 2020). Receptors were amplified or captured by the immunoSEQ multiplex PCR assay. The immuneACCESS repertoire file appears here via TCRdb, limited to in-frame rearrangements. These files lack a portion of the clones; in checked studies, under half of the deficit traces to unresolved V genes, and the cause of the others is not known. Across this sample there are tens of thousands of clones, with roughly 90% seen only once. Over 35% of the sample comes from the top ten. As for this clone: Its target antigen remains unknown. Base quality data are lacking; no much larger clone is found one base away.

The CDR3 contains 14 residues, cysteine and phenylalanine counted. Only the CDR3 portion is preserved as DNA: 42 bases, with reading frame beginning at the first base. Trimming removed 1 base from V and 7 bases from J, leaving 13 bases between the germline ends. Reading the germline V gene (reference sequence) gives CDR1 LGHDT and CDR2 YNNKEL. The sequencing sample was made of PBMCs. This clonotype was sampled from a man aged 50-60 years with head and neck cancer. The chain is assembled from TRBV3-1 (or the pseudogene TRBV3-2) and TRBJ1-2; the D segment could be TRBD1, given 6 matching bases. The bases are TGTGCCAGCAGCCAAGGCGACAGGCAAGGTGGCTACACCTTC. The encoded protein is CASSQGDRQGGYTF.